This TCR beta chain was profiled in a study of OX40 agonist ivuxolimab in advanced cancers. Overall study: With a range of about 23 to 85, age averaged about 59 years, and 75% to 90% were male.

Clones were sequenced by immunoSEQ multiplex PCR, and TCRdb holds only the in-frame ones, with some missing. Here the sample spans 45,000 to 65,000 clones, 80% to 85% being singletons. This clone has only one observation. CDR3 size: 15 residues. V was cut by 0 bases and J by 0 bases, with 8 bases left in between. Germline V lookup: CDR1 SGHNT, CDR2 YYREEE (reference sequence). This sample comprised CD4+ or CD8+ T cells sorted from blood, obtained in a trial of the OX40 agonist ivuxolimab. The rearrangement uses TRBV5-4 and TRBJ2-3; no definite D call. The sequence derives from an adult with an advanced solid tumor such as melanoma, head and neck, liver or kidney cancer. CDR3 residues: CASSLEASSTDTQYF. CDR3 bases: TGTGCCAGCAGCTTGGAAGCTTCAAGCACAGATACGCAGTATTTT.